A selection of T cell receptor beta chains follows, all from one sample in a study of blood T cell repertoires in COVID-19. TCRdb keeps only in-frame clones here, not all; method: immunoSEQ multiplex PCR. The sample holds a few hundred thousand clones, approximately 89% seen once. The sample consisted of PBMCs or T cells enriched from blood (not recorded which). The receptors were gathered from a woman between 50 and 59 years old who had been exposed to COVID-19. The CDR3 runs from the conserved cysteine through the conserved F or W.

cdr3_length v_call cdr3_aa
17 TRBV19 CASNTRQGASYNSPLHF
15 TRBV5-1 CASSLVRGGPETQYF
14 TRBV7-9 CASSLFPAGNTIYF
14 TRBV18 CASSPFSSTGELFF
16 TRBV7-2 CASSKWGQGEGETQYF
16 TRBV11-2 CASSPLFRGSNSPLHF
16 TRBV29-1 CSVEEQAHIRGNIQYF
15 TRBV28 CASSHSRDRVDEQYF
13 TRBV3-1/TRBV3-2 CASSHASSYEQYF
13 TRBV3-1/TRBV3-2 CASSPGSGNTIYF
15 TRBV7-2 CASSSTGYMNTEAFF
15 TRBV6-5 CASTPRSGGGSPLHF
14 TRBV5-6 CASTLGGRNTEAFF
15 TRBV4-1 CASSQGAEGNTEAFF
13 TRBV19 CASSKTGNTEAFF
16 TRBV27 CASSLGLGGIGETQYF
15 TRBV27 CASSLSTGGDYEQYF
15 TRBV5-1 CASSLSGGEADTQYF
16 TRBV28 CASSFLGQGASDTQYF
14 TRBV5-5 CASSWAGTRYEQYF
14 TRBV19 CASSWAQGQETQYF
17 TRBV3-1/TRBV3-2 CASSPGTGVFSGNTIYF
14 TRBV28 CASSSGQGSTEAFF
13 TRBV7-9 CASSLGAVQPQHF
15 TRBV3-1/TRBV3-2 CASSQDPGLNQPQHF
14 TRBV19 CASTRTTGPYEQYF
15 TRBV4-1 CASSQDRRDGDTQYF
14 TRBV5-1 CASSLATGEETQYF
13 TRBV7-2 CASSLGGRETQYF
15 TRBV28 CASSPGDRVTQPQHF
19 TRBV4-1 CASSQDPGRGPSSGNTIYF
12 TRBV29-1 CSAWDNSYEQYF
13 TRBV19 CATKKGERAEAFF
19 TRBV5-1 CASSLEGQGARIYNSPLHF
16 TRBV25-1 CASSEGQGANTGELFF
15 TRBV5-1 CASSEQTVGGEKLFF
19 TRBV11-3 CASSLDEWAGLTTGNTIYF
15 TRBV7-8 CASSLGGTSDEKLFF
12 TRBV28 CASSSGYYGYTF
14 TRBV19 CASSHPGAQETQYF
13 TRBV30 CAWSPGTGVGYTF
17 TRBV7-9 CASSSQLAGGITDTQYF
15 TRBV28 CASSRPGGDNSPLHF
14 TRBV7-8 CASSLWGQQETQYF